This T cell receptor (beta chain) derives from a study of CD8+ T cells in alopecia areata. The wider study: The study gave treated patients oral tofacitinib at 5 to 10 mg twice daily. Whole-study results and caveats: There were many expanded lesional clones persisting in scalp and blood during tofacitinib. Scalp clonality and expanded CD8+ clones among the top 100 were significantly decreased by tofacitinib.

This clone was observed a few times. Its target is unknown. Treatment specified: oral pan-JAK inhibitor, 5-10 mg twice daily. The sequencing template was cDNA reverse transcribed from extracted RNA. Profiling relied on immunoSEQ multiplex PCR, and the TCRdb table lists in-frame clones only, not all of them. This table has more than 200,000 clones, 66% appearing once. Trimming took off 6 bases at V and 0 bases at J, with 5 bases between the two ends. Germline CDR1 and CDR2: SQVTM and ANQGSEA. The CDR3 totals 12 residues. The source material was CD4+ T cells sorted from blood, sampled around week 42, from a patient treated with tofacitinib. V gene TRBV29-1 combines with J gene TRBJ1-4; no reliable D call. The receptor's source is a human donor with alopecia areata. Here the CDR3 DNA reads TGCAGCGTCAGATCAACTAATGAAAAACTGTTTTTT. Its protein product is CSVRSTNEKLFF.